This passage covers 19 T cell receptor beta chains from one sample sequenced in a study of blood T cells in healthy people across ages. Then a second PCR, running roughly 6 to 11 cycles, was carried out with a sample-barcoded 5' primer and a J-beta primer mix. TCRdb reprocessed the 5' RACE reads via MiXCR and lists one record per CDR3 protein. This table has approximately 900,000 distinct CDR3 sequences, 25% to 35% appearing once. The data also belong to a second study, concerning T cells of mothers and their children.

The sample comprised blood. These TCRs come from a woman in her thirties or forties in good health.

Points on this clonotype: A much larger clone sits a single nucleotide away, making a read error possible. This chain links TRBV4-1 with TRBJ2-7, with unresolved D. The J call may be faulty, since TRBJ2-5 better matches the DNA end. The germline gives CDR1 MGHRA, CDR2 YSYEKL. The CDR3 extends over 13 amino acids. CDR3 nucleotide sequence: TGCGCCAGCGGCCAAGTACAGCAAGAGACCCAGTACTTC. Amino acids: CASGQVQQETQYF.

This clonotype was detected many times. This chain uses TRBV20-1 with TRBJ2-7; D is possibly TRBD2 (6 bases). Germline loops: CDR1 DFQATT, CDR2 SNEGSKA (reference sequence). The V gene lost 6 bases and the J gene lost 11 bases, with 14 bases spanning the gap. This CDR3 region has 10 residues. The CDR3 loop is CSAPRRVEYF. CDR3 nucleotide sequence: TGCAGTGCGCCGAGGAGGGTAGAGTACTTC.

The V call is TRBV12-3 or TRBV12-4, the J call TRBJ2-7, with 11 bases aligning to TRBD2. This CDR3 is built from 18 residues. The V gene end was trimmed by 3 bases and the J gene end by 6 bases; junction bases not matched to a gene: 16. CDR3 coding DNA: TGTGCCAGCAGTTTGAGGTCAAGGGGTCTAGCGGGGGGCGTCGAGCAGTACTTC. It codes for CASSLRSRGLAGGVEQYF.

The CDR3: CASSFGVNGELFF. The CDR3 DNA follows: TGTGCCAGCAGTTTCGGAGTTAACGGGGAGCTGTTTTTT. The V gene is TRBV12-3 or TRBV12-4, the J gene TRBJ2-2, with D uncertain. Trimming removed 3 bases at V and 7 bases at J, with 9 bases between. This CDR3 has 13 residues.

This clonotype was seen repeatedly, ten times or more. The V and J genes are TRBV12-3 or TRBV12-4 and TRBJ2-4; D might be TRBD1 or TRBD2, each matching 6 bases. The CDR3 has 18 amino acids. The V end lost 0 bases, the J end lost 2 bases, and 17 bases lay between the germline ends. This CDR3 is CASSLATGGGRSKNIQYF. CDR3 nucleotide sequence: TGTGCCAGCAGTTTAGCGACAGGTGGGGGGCGATCCAAAAACATTCAGTACTTC.

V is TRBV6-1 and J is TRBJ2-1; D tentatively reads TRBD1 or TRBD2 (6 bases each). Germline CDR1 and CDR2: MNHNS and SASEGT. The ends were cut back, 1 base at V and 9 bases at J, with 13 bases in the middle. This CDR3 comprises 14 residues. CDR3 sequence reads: CASSEGGAGIEQFF. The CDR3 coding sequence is TGTGCCAGCAGTGAAGGGGGGGCCGGCATTGAGCAGTTCTTC.

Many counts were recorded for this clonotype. The CDR3 DNA is TGTGCCAGCAGTTGGGATCGGATTCTAGCCAAAAACATTCAGTACTTC. Residues: CASSWDRILAKNIQYF. This chain connects TRBV28 to TRBJ2-4; D gene ambiguous. V lost 4 bases to trimming and J lost 0 bases, with 13 bases between them. The CDR3 length is 16 residues. Per the germline V gene, CDR1 is MDHEN and CDR2 is SYDVKM.

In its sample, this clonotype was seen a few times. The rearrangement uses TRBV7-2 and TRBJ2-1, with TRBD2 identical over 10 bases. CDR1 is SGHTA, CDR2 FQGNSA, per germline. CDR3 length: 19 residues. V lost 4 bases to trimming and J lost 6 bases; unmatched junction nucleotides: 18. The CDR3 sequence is CASSSTWQAGGLFGNEQFF. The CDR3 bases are TGTGCCAGCAGCTCTACTTGGCAAGCGGGGGGGCTCTTCGGCAATGAGCAGTTCTTC.

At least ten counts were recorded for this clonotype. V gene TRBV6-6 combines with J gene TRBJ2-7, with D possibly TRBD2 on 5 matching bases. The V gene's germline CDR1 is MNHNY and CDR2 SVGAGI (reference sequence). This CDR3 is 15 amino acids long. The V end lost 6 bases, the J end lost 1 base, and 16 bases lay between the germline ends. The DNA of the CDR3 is TGTGCCAGCAGGTTCCCTGGGGAGCGGTCCTACGAGCAGTACTTC. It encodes CASRFPGERSYEQYF.

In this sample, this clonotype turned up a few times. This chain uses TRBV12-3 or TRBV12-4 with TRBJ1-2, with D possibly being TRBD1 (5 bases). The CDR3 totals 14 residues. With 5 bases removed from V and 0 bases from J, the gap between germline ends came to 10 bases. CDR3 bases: TGTGCCAGCAGTAGACAGATAACTAACTATGGCTACACCTTC. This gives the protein CASSRQITNYGYTF.

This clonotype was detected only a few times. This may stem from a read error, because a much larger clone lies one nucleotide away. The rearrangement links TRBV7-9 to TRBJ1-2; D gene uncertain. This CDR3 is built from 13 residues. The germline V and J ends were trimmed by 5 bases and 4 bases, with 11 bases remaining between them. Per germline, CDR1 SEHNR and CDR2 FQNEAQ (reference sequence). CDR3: CASSPETIYGYTF. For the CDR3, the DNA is TGTGCCAGCAGCCCTGAGACTATCTATGGCTACACCTTC.

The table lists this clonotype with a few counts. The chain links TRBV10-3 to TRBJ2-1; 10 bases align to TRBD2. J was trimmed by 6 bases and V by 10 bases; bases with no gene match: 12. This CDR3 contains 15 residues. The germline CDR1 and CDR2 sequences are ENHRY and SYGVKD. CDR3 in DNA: TGTGCCACCCGGAACGTGGCTAGCGGGGGCAATGAGCAGTTCTTC. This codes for CATRNVASGGNEQFF.

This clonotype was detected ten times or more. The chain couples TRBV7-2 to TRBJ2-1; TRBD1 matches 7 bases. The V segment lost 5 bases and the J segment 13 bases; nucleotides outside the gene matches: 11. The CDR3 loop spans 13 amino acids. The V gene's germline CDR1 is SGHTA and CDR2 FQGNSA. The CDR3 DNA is TGTGCCAGCAGCCGAGTTTTCCGGGACAGCCAGTTCTTC. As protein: CASSRVFRDSQFF. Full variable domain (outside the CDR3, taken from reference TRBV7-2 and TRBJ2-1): GAGVSQSPSNKVTEKGKDVELRCDPISGHTALYWYRQSLGQGLEFLIYFQGNSAPDKSGLPSDRFSAERTGGSVSTLTIQRTQQEDSAVYLCASSRVFRDSQFFGPGTRLTVL.

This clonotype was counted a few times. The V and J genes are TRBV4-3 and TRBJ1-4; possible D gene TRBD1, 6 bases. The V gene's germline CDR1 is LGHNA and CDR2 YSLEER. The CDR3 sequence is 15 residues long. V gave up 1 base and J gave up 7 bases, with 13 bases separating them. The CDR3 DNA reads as TGCGCCAGCAGCCAAGCGGGGGCGGGGGGTGAAAAACTGTTTTTT. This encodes CASSQAGAGGEKLFF.

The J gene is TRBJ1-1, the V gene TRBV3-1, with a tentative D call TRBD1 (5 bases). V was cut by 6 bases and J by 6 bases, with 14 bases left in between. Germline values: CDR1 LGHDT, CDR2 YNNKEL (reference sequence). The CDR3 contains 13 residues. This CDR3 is CASRSIGGSEAFF. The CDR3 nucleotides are TGTGCCAGCAGATCGATCGGGGGATCTGAAGCTTTCTTT.

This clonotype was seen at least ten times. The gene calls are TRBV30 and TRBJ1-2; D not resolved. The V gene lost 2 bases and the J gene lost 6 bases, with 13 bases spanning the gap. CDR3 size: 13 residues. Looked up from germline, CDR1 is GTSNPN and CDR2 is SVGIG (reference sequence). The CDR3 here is CAWSPPSRDGYTF. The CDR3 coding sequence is TGTGCCTGGAGTCCCCCGTCTAGGGATGGCTACACCTTC.

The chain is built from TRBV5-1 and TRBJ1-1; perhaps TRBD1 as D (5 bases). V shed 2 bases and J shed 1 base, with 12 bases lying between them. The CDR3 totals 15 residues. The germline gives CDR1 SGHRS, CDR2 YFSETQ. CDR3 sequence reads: CASSFDGGSNTEAFF. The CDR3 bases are TGCGCCAGCAGCTTCGACGGGGGATCGAACACTGAAGCTTTCTTT.

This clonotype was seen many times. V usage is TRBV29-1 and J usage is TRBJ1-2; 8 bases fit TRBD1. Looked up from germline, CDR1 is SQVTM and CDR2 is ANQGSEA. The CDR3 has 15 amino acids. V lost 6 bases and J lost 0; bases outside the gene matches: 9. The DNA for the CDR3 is TGCAGCGTGGGGGGACAGGCAGGGTCTAACTATGGCTACACCTTC. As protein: CSVGGQAGSNYGYTF.

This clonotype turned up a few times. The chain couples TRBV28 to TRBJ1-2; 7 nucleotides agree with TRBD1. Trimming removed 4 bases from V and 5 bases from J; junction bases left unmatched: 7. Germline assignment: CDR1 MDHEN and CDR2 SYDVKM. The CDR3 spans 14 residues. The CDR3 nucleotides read TGTGCCAGCAGTTCGACAGGGTCAGGGTATGGCTACACCTTC. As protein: CASSSTGSGYGYTF.